Below, 6 T cell receptor beta chains from the same sample are listed, as sequenced in a study of blood T cells in healthy people across ages. PCR was performed a second time for 7 to 11 cycles using a sample-barcoded 5' primer and a J-beta primer mix. TCRdb re-derived calls from the 5' RACE reads in MiXCR, one entry per CDR3 protein. The table records about 680,000 distinct CDR3 sequences, more than 40% of them present only once. Sequencing input: blood. These receptors were obtained from a woman aged 55-69 years in good health.

Only a few counts were recorded for this clonotype. The rearrangement uses TRBV20-1 and TRBJ2-3; no reliable D call. Per germline, CDR1 DFQATT and CDR2 SNEGSKA (reference sequence). V shed 6 bases and J shed 1 base, with 8 bases lying between them. CDR3 length equals 12 residues. CDR3 DNA: TGCAGTGCGATGACGCGCACAGATACGCAGTATTTT. This codes for CSAMTRTDTQYF.

This chain joins TRBV9 and TRBJ2-5; possible D gene TRBD2, 6 bases. The germline V and J ends were trimmed by 0 bases and 11 bases, with 17 bases remaining between them. Germline V gives CDR1 SGDLS, CDR2 YYNGEE. The CDR3 spans 14 residues. As DNA, the CDR3 is TGTGCCAGCAGCGTAGCGGAGGGGCACAATGAGCAGTACTTC. Encoded protein: CASSVAEGHNEQYF.

This clonotype was counted between two and nine times. The V call is TRBV7-9, the J call TRBJ2-3, with D perhaps TRBD1 (5 bases). The CDR3 length is 16 residues. V was shortened by 4 bases and J by 1 base, with 15 bases between the two germline ends. Looked up from germline, CDR1 is SEHNR and CDR2 is FQNEAQ (reference sequence). Here the CDR3 reads CASSSAWTPRTDTQYF. DNA for the CDR3: TGTGCCAGCAGCTCGGCGTGGACACCCCGCACAGATACGCAGTATTTT. The variable domain in full, with the rest retrieved from reference TRBV7-9 and TRBJ2-3, is DTGVSQNPRHKITKRGQNVTFRCDPISEHNRLYWYRQTLGQGPEFLTYFQNEAQLEKSRLLSDRFSAERPKGSFSTLEIQRTEQGDSAMYLCASSSAWTPRTDTQYFGPGTRLTVL.

The chain carries TRBV12-3 or TRBV12-4 and TRBJ1-6; D remains unclear. Trimming cost V 3 bases and J 3 bases, with 9 bases left between them. There are 15 residues in the CDR3. The CDR3 here is CASSFEADYNSPLHF. The CDR3 DNA is TGTGCCAGCAGTTTTGAGGCGGACTATAATTCACCCCTCCACTTT.

This clonotype has more than one count but fewer than ten. CDR3 sequence reads: CSATQGSANTEAFF. The CDR3 DNA sequence: TGCAGTGCTACGCAGGGGAGTGCGAACACTGAAGCTTTCTTT. The chain employs TRBV20-1 and TRBJ1-1; possible D gene TRBD1, 6 bases. CDR1 is DFQATT, CDR2 SNEGSKA, per germline (reference sequence). The CDR3 length is 14 residues. Trimming stripped 4 bases from V and 1 base from J, with 13 bases between.

The V gene is TRBV7-2, the J gene TRBJ2-7; 10 nucleotides align to TRBD2. The CDR3 length is 16 residues. The trim removed 5 bases at V and 3 bases at J, leaving 10 bases unmatched. The V gene's germline CDR1 is SGHTA and CDR2 FQGNSA. The CDR3 DNA reads TGTACCAGCAGCCCATCCGGACTAGCGGTCTACTACGAGCAGTACTTC. Encoded protein: CTSSPSGLAVYYEQYF.